The T cell receptor beta chain under discussion was sequenced for a study of response to subunit inactivated influenza vaccine. General study findings and limits: The authors put forward the suggestion that each seasonal influenza vaccination may bring in only a limited number of new T cells.

As concerns this clonotype: What it recognizes is unknown.

TCRdb fed the RT-PCR reads into MiXCR, producing one record per CDR3 protein. The repertoire holds 540,000 or so distinct CDR3 sequences, with approximately 13% as singletons. Trimming left V 5 bases short and J 0 bases short, with 14 bases between. The CDR3 contains 15 residues. CDR1 is MDHEN, CDR2 SYDVKM, per germline. This rearrangement joins TRBV28 to TRBJ2-7; no clear D. The sequences come from PBMCs from blood, collected 45 days after vaccination. This receptor was taken from a man aged 45-65 years who received an inactivated influenza vaccine. The CDR3 DNA is TGTGCCAGCAGTCCCCTTGACACCTTCTCCTACGAGCAGTACTTC. It translates to CASSPLDTFSYEQYF.